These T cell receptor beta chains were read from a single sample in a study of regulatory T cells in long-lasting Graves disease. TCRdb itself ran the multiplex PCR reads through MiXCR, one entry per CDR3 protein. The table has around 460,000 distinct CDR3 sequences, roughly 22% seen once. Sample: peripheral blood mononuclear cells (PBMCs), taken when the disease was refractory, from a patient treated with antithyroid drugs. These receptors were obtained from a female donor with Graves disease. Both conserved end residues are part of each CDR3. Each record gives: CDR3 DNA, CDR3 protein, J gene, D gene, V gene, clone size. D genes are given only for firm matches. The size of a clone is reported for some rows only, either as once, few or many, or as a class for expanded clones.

TGTGCCAGCTGGGACAGGAACACTGAAGCTTTCTTT	CASWDRNTEAFF	TRBJ1-1	TRBD1	TRBV28	many
TGTGCCAGCAGTGAGGGGGTTGAAGCTTTCTTT	CASSEGVEAFF	TRBJ1-1	.	TRBV6-1	few
TGTGCCAGCAGCCCATGGGGAGGCTCCGGACTATCCTACGAGCAGTACTTC	CASSPWGGSGLSYEQYF	TRBJ2-7	.	TRBV11-2	many
TGTGCTAGCAGCTTTACACCGAGCTCTGGGGCCAACGTCCTGACTTTC	CASSFTPSSGANVLTF	TRBJ2-6	.	TRBV7-7	few
TGCAGTGCTAGAGAGGGGAGTTTGGGGCAGCTAGCGGGCCGAAAAGGGGCGGATACGCAGTATTTT	CSAREGSLGQLAGRKGADTQYF	TRBJ2-3	TRBD2	TRBV20-1	.
TGCGCCAGCAGCTCACAGGGGCACGCTGAAAAACTGTTTTTT	CASSSQGHAEKLFF	TRBJ1-4	TRBD1	TRBV5-1	many
TGTGCCACCAGACAGGATTTACAAGAGACCCAGTACTTC	CATRQDLQETQYF	TRBJ2-5	.	TRBV15	many
TGTGCCACCAAGCCGGCTGCGGGAGGGACCCGCGATACGCAGTATTTT	CATKPAAGGTRDTQYF	TRBJ2-3	TRBD2	TRBV10-3	.
TGTGCCAGCAGTTCAAATCAGGGCCTGCAGTACTTC	CASSSNQGLQYF	TRBJ2-7	.	TRBV28	many
TGCAGTGCGCCGGGACAGGATAATTCACCCCTCCACTTT	CSAPGQDNSPLHF	TRBJ1-6	TRBD1	TRBV20-1	many
TGTGCCAGCAGATCGTACACTGAAGCTTTCTTT	CASRSYTEAFF	TRBJ1-1	.	TRBV12-3/TRBV12-4	many
TGCGCCAGCACTCCAGCGGAAATGAACACTGAAGCTTTCTTT	CASTPAEMNTEAFF	TRBJ1-1	.	TRBV10-1	.
TGTGCCAGCAGTTACAACTACGAGCAGTACTTC	CASSYNYEQYF	TRBJ2-7	.	TRBV6-5	many
TGTGCCACCAGTGACCCCAGGGCAGGGGACACCGGGGAGCTGTTTTTT	CATSDPRAGDTGELFF	TRBJ2-2	.	TRBV24-1	many
TGTGCCGGCAGCTTAGGGAGGGTACAGTACTACGAGCAGTACTTC	CAGSLGRVQYYEQYF	TRBJ2-7	TRBD2	TRBV7-9	.
TGTGCCAGTAGCGCAAGGACAGTGACTATGAACACTGAAGCTTTCTTT	CASSARTVTMNTEAFF	TRBJ1-1	.	TRBV19	.
TGTGCCAGCAGCTCACCCCTGAGTGTAAGTTCTGCTTTCTTT	CASSSPLSVSSAFF	TRBJ1-1	.	TRBV28	.
TGTGCCAGCAGCTTAGCAACCCCCAAGACCGGGGAGCTGTTTTTT	CASSLATPKTGELFF	TRBJ2-2	.	TRBV7-2	many
TGCAGCGTTGGGGGGTCTCTATCGGGCGAGCAGTACTTC	CSVGGSLSGEQYF	TRBJ2-7	.	TRBV29-1	many
TGCAGTGCCCCGGGGAGGGGGCAAGAGACCCAGTACTTC	CSAPGRGQETQYF	TRBJ2-5	.	TRBV20-1	.
TGCAGTGCTAGACCGACAGGTCGAAATCAGCCCCAGCATTTT	CSARPTGRNQPQHF	TRBJ1-5	.	TRBV20-1	many
TGTGCCAGCTCACCACAGGACCATTCACCCCTCCACTTT	CASSPQDHSPLHF	TRBJ1-6	.	TRBV18	.
TGTGCCAGCAGCTTAGATGGGGGCATGAGCTCTGGAAACACCATATATTTT	CASSLDGGMSSGNTIYF	TRBJ1-3	.	TRBV7-9	.
TGTGCCAGCAACTGGCCAGTCCTCGCCTACTCTGGAAACACCATATATTTT	CASNWPVLAYSGNTIYF	TRBJ1-3	.	TRBV12-3/TRBV12-4	few
TGTGCCAGTACCCTATCAGGGGGCAATCAGCCCCAGCATTTT	CASTLSGGNQPQHF	TRBJ1-5	.	TRBV19	.
TGCGCCAGCAGCTTGGTAGGGGACACCCGAAATTCACCCCTCCACTTT	CASSLVGDTRNSPLHF	TRBJ1-6	.	TRBV5-1	many
TGTGCCAGCAGTTCCTCCGGGACGCTTGGAGGGGAGCAGTACTTC	CASSSSGTLGGEQYF	TRBJ2-7	.	TRBV28	many
TGTGCCAGCACTTCTCCTGGGGGGCGTGTGGAGACCCAGTACTTC	CASTSPGGRVETQYF	TRBJ2-5	.	TRBV28	many
TGTGCCAGTAGTATATCTGGGGCTGGAAACACCATATATTTT	CASSISGAGNTIYF	TRBJ1-3	.	TRBV19	.
TGTGCCAGCAGCCGGACAGGGGGTATCGACGAGCAGTACTTC	CASSRTGGIDEQYF	TRBJ2-7	TRBD1	TRBV7-2	.
TGTGCCAGTAGTCCACAGGGAGGGAACACCGGGGAGCTGTTTTTT	CASSPQGGNTGELFF	TRBJ2-2	.	TRBV19	.
TGTGCCAGCAGCTTTAAGGGAGAGACCCAGTACTTC	CASSFKGETQYF	TRBJ2-5	.	TRBV11-1	many
TGTGCCAGTAGTAGCCCGGGACAGGCCCGCTACGAGCAGTACTTC	CASSSPGQARYEQYF	TRBJ2-7	TRBD1	TRBV19	.
TGCGCCAGCAGCCGCGGACACCCCGCAACTAATGAAAAACTGTTTTTT	CASSRGHPATNEKLFF	TRBJ1-4	.	TRBV5-1	few
TGTGCCAGCAGCTTGACGAGGGGAGGCAAAACTAATGAAAAACTGTTTTTT	CASSLTRGGKTNEKLFF	TRBJ1-4	.	TRBV7-9	many
TGTGCCAGCAGTCCCCGACAGGGGGCAGACGAGCAGTACTTC	CASSPRQGADEQYF	TRBJ2-7	TRBD1	TRBV2	many
TGTGCTAGTGGTTTGTCCCAAGCGGGGGGGCCCCATGAGCAGTTCTTC	CASGLSQAGGPHEQFF	TRBJ2-1	TRBD2	TRBV12-5	once
TGCAGTGCTAGATTGAACGGAATATTCACAGATACGCAGTATTTT	CSARLNGIFTDTQYF	TRBJ2-3	.	TRBV20-1	.
TGTGCCAGCAGCTGGGGTAACAGGGGAGTAATCTATGGCTACACCTTC	CASSWGNRGVIYGYTF	TRBJ1-2	TRBD1	TRBV7-9	.
TGTGCCAGCAGCTTATCTCCCCGACTAGTGACCGGGGAGCTGTTTTTT	CASSLSPRLVTGELFF	TRBJ2-2	.	TRBV7-3	.
TGTGCCTGGAGAACCTATAATTTACCCCTCCACTTT	CAWRTYNLPLHF	TRBJ1-6	.	TRBV30	.
TGTGCCATCAGTGATCAGGGGGCGATTGACTCACCCCTCCACTTT	CAISDQGAIDSPLHF	TRBJ1-6	TRBD1	TRBV10-3	few
TGTGCCAGTAGTATACGGACAGAAGAGACCCAGTACTTC	CASSIRTEETQYF	TRBJ2-5	.	TRBV19	many
TGCGCCAGCAGCTTCTTTGGTCCGAGTGGGGGCTACACCTTC	CASSFFGPSGGYTF	TRBJ1-2	.	TRBV5-1	few
TGTGCCAGCAGTCCGACTGGCGGCCGGGAGCTGTTTTTT	CASSPTGGRELFF	TRBJ2-2	.	TRBV27	few
TGTGCCAGCAGCCTCCACGGGGGAAACACTGAAGCTTTCTTT	CASSLHGGNTEAFF	TRBJ1-1	.	TRBV11-1	many
TGTGCCTGGAGTGGGGGACAGGTCGTGAACACTGAAGCTTTCTTT	CAWSGGQVVNTEAFF	TRBJ1-1	TRBD1	TRBV30	once